The text below deals with one T cell receptor (beta chain). Its antigen is unidentified. The data are from a study of T cell responses to AZD1222 COVID-19 vaccine. The J segment lost 8 bases and the V segment lost 3 bases, leaving 25 bases of the junction unmatched. The CDR3 covers 21 residues. The germline V gene encodes CDR1 LGHNA and CDR2 YSLEER. Study-level points and caveats: Just five to seven people given AZD1222 tested seropositive at baseline. When two AZD1222 doses had been given, Spike-specific TCR breadth and depth rose. Possibly, clonal diversity was underestimated; donors were largely white British and included more females. Spike-wide coverage was observed for vaccine-associated CD4 TCRs, with dominant responses at 160-218 and 743-854.

Clones were sequenced by immunoSEQ multiplex PCR, and TCRdb holds only the in-frame ones, with some missing. The table records roughly 250,000 clones, roughly 93% of them present only once. The input for sequencing was peripheral blood, taken on day 0 of AZD1222 vaccination. This chain joins TRBV4-3 and TRBJ2-1, with TRBD1 identical over 10 bases. This clonotype originated in an adult in good health. The CDR3 loop reads CASSQDALRTGGLGPLHEQFF. In DNA, the CDR3 is TGCGCCAGCAGCCAGGATGCCCTCAGGACAGGGGGTTTGGGTCCTCTCCATGAGCAGTTCTTC.